This T cell receptor beta chain originates from a study of shared clonotypes between healthy human individuals. Study background: Sampling drew on donors who were a couple of women and a few men aged 18 to 49. Study observations and caveats: Larger estimated richness was generally recorded for naive subsets relative to memory subsets.

About this clone: No antigen is known for it.

CD45RO-negative CD8 cells positively selected for CCR7 made up the naive population, which excluded terminally differentiated effector memory CD45RA+ cells. From germline, CDR1 is SEHNR and CDR2 FQNEAQ (reference sequence). V lost 1 base to trimming and J lost 4 bases; unmatched junction nucleotides: 7. The CDR3 covers 16 residues. Measured with immunoSEQ multiplex PCR; TCRdb has only the in-frame clones, and not every one. The sample includes some 2.1 million clones, about 95% seen only once; the top ten take approximately 1.2%. The V gene is TRBV7-9, the J gene TRBJ2-7, with 10 bases aligning to TRBD2. Material: naive CD8+ T cells sorted from blood. This TCR derives from a man aged 18-30 years in good health. CDR3 bases: TGTGCCAGCAGCTTAGGGACCGGGACTAGCGTTTACGAGCAGTACTTC. The encoded protein is CASSLGTGTSVYEQYF. Full variable domain (missing parts from reference TRBV7-9 and TRBJ2-7): DTGVSQNPRHKITKRGQNVTFRCDPISEHNRLYWYRQTLGQGPEFLTYFQNEAQLEKSRLLSDRFSAERPKGSFSTLEIQRTEQGDSAMYLCASSLGTGTSVYEQYFGPGTRLTVT.